A single sample gave rise to the 32 T cell receptor beta chains below, sequenced in a study of shared clonotypes between healthy human individuals. Measured with immunoSEQ multiplex PCR; TCRdb has only the in-frame clones, and not every one. This sample has some 2 million clones; about 95% occur once, and the top ten carry 1% to 1.3%. It was CD45RO-negative cells, positively selected for CCR7, that made up naive CD8 cells, with terminally differentiated effector memory CD45RA+ cells excluded. Input material: naive CD8+ T cells sorted from blood. These receptors all come from a young man in good health.

The gene calls are TRBV25-1 and TRBJ2-7, with D possibly matching TRBD2 (6 bases). The CDR3 is 13 amino acids. From germline, CDR1 is MGHDK and CDR2 SYGVNS. The germline V and J ends were trimmed by 4 bases and 3 bases, with 10 bases remaining between them. The CDR3 sequence is CASSGQGGYEQYF. CDR3 sequence (DNA): TGTGCCAGCAGTGGTCAGGGAGGCTACGAGCAGTACTTC.

This chain joins TRBV6-6 and TRBJ1-1; D gene ambiguous. Trimming took off 8 bases at V and 3 bases at J, with 7 bases between the two ends. The CDR3 spans 11 residues. From germline, CDR1 is MNHNY and CDR2 SVGAGI (reference sequence). CDR3 sequence reads: CASSVHTEAFF. For the CDR3, the DNA is TGTGCCAGCTCCGTACACACTGAAGCTTTCTTT.

Remarks on this clone: Other DNA sequences in this sample translate to the same CDR3. The chain uses TRBV6-6 and TRBJ2-7; D remains ambiguous. The germline CDR1 and CDR2 sequences are MNHNY and SVGAGI (reference sequence). V dropped 0 bases and J dropped 0 bases, with 6 bases sitting between them. The CDR3 is made up of 14 amino acids. The CDR3 DNA reads TGTGCCAGCAGTTACTCTGGGGTCTCCTACGAGCAGTACTTC. Protein product: CASSYSGVSYEQYF.

J is TRBJ2-1 and V is TRBV30; TRBD2 aligns across 7 bases. This CDR3 comprises 12 residues. V lost 6 bases, J lost 7 bases, and 6 bases stayed unmatched. The V gene's germline CDR1 is GTSNPN and CDR2 SVGIG (reference sequence). For the CDR3, the DNA is TGTGCCTGCTCGGGGGGTTGGAATGAGCAGTTCTTC. It yields the protein CACSGGWNEQFF.

J is TRBJ2-1 and V is TRBV5-5, with a weak D call TRBD1 (6 bases). CDR1 SGHKS and CDR2 YYEKEE come from the germline V gene (reference sequence). V lost 8 bases and J lost 7, with 16 bases in between. The CDR3 has 13 amino acids. The CDR3 spells CASEIGRGNEQFF. The CDR3 DNA sequence: TGTGCCAGTGAGATCGGCAGGGGAAATGAGCAGTTCTTC. The full variable domain, its missing parts supplied by reference TRBV5-5 and TRBJ2-1, is DAGVTQSPTHLIKTRGQQVTLRCSPISGHKSVSWYQQVLGQGPQFIFQYYEKEERGRGNFPDRFSARQFPNYSSELNVNALLLGDSALYLCASEIGRGNEQFFGPGTRLTVL.

This chain uses TRBV7-9 with TRBJ2-2; 9 bases map to TRBD2. Trimming took 6 bases from V and 5 from J; bases not matched to a gene: 13. Germline assignment: CDR1 SEHNR and CDR2 FQNEAQ (reference sequence). The CDR3 totals 17 residues. The DNA of the CDR3 is TGTGCCAGCAGTCGAGGATTAGCGGGAGAAGAAACCGGGGAGCTGTTTTTT. It codes for CASSRGLAGEETGELFF. Looking up the rest from reference TRBV7-9 and TRBJ2-2 gives the full variable domain: DTGVSQNPRHKITKRGQNVTFRCDPISEHNRLYWYRQTLGQGPEFLTYFQNEAQLEKSRLLSDRFSAERPKGSFSTLEIQRTEQGDSAMYLCASSRGLAGEETGELFFGEGSRLTVL.

The chain carries TRBV7-6 and TRBJ1-1, with D uncertain. With 4 bases removed from V and 2 bases from J, the gap between germline ends came to 11 bases. Germline-derived CDR1 and CDR2 are SGHVS and FNYEAQ. There are 14 residues in the CDR3. This CDR3 reads CASSYLGVNTEAFF. As DNA, the CDR3 is TGTGCCAGCAGCTACCTTGGAGTAAACACTGAAGCTTTCTTT.

The rearrangement links TRBV25-1 to TRBJ1-1, with D unclear. Deletions cut 0 bases from V and 0 bases from J, with 8 bases between. This CDR3 comprises 15 residues. Per germline, CDR1 MGHDK and CDR2 SYGVNS. The CDR3 DNA reads as TGTGCCAGCAGTGAATATGGAGGGTTGAACACTGAAGCTTTCTTT. Translating gives CASSEYGGLNTEAFF.

The V gene is TRBV4-3, the J gene TRBJ2-2; D ambiguous. Germline assignment: CDR1 LGHNA and CDR2 YSLEER. V lost 1 base to trimming and J lost 1 base, with 7 bases between them. CDR3 size: 15 residues. CDR3 in amino acids: CASSQVLENTGELFF. The CDR3 DNA reads as TGCGCCAGCAGCCAAGTCTTGGAGAACACCGGGGAGCTGTTTTTT.

CDR3 sequence (DNA): TGTGCCAGCCAGTTTAGCGAGGGGAACACTGAAGCTTTCTTT. This gives the protein CASQFSEGNTEAFF. J is TRBJ1-1 and V is TRBV27; D is unresolved. This CDR3 region has 14 residues. V was cut by 8 bases and J by 1 base, with 14 bases left in between. The germline V gene has CDR1 MNHEY and CDR2 SMNVEV (reference sequence).

The genes are TRBV7-9 and TRBJ2-7; D not resolved. The length of the CDR3 is 11 residues. Germline assignment: CDR1 SEHNR and CDR2 FQNEAQ (reference sequence). V was clipped by 1 base and J by 10 bases, with 8 bases between them. Here the CDR3 reads CASSLGLVQYF. CDR3 nucleotide sequence: TGTGCCAGCAGCTTAGGATTGGTCCAGTACTTC.

The V call is TRBV5-6, the J call TRBJ1-1, with 7 positions matching TRBD1. The CDR3 runs to 15 residues. V was clipped by 3 bases and J by 4 bases; unmatched bases: 9. Germline assignment: CDR1 SGHDT and CDR2 YYEEEE. CDR3 bases: TGTGCCAGCAGCTACCCAGGGACAGCGGGCACTGAAGCTTTCTTT. This gives the protein CASSYPGTAGTEAFF.

This chain connects TRBV7-9 to TRBJ1-2; D is undetermined. Germline lookup yields CDR1 SEHNR and CDR2 FQNEAQ (reference sequence). V lost 5 bases and J lost 2, with 12 bases in between. CDR3 length equals 14 residues. CDR3 region: CASSLPGGNYGYTF. In nucleotides, the CDR3 is TGTGCCAGCAGCCTTCCTGGAGGGAACTATGGCTACACCTTC.

The chain employs TRBV28 and TRBJ1-6, with D hard to call. Trimming left V 8 bases short and J 0 bases short, with 5 bases between. This CDR3 spans 13 amino acids. Per germline, CDR1 MDHEN and CDR2 SYDVKM. This CDR3 reads CASSDSYNSPLHF. The CDR3, as DNA: TGTGCCAGCTCGGACTCCTATAATTCACCCCTCCACTTT.

The rearrangement joins TRBV6-1 to TRBJ2-7, with 8 bases matching TRBD1. The CDR3 consists of 14 residues. The V and J ends lost 6 bases and 3 bases, in that order; junction bases with no gene match: 7. Germline loops: CDR1 MNHNS, CDR2 SASEGT. The CDR3 nucleotides read TGTGCCAGCAGCACACAGGGGGGAGGCTACGAGCAGTACTTC. This encodes CASSTQGGGYEQYF.

The rearrangement joins TRBV27 to TRBJ2-7, with TRBD2 matching 10 bases. The V segment lost 5 bases and the J segment 7 bases; nucleotides outside the gene matches: 14. This CDR3 is 16 amino acids long. Germline loops: CDR1 MNHEY, CDR2 SMNVEV (reference sequence). The CDR3 DNA sequence: TGTGCCAGCAGTCCCATCCAACCTAGCGGGAGAATGGAGCAGTACTTC. Encoded protein: CASSPIQPSGRMEQYF.

The chain couples TRBV6-1 to TRBJ2-5; D gene ambiguous. The J call may be incorrect, as the DNA end agrees better with TRBJ2-7. In germline, CDR1 is MNHNS, CDR2 SASEGT. The length of the CDR3 is 12 residues. The CDR3 DNA follows: TGTGCCAGCAGTATACACCCCTACGAGCAGTACTTC. This codes for CASSIHPYEQYF.

The rearrangement joins TRBV11-3 to TRBJ2-1; no definite D call. The germline V gene encodes CDR1 SGHNT and CDR2 YENEEA. Trimming removed 6 bases from V and 10 bases from J, with 4 bases in between. The CDR3 spans 9 residues. The CDR3 nucleotides read TGTGCCAGCAGGGAAGAGCAGTTCTTC. Translating gives CASREEQFF.

The V gene is TRBV5-4, the J gene TRBJ2-1; weak D call: TRBD2 (5 bases). CDR3 length: 12 amino acids. The ends were cut back, 5 bases at V and 10 bases at J, with 13 bases in the middle. Germline CDR1 SGHNT, CDR2 YYREEE (reference sequence). Written as DNA, the CDR3 is TGTGCCAGCAGTCAGTTTGGGGAGGAGCAGTTCTTC. Its protein product is CASSQFGEEQFF.

This rearrangement joins TRBV2 to TRBJ2-7, with TRBD2 identical over 12 bases. Germline CDR1 and CDR2: SNHLY and FYNNEI. There are 15 residues in the CDR3. The V gene end was trimmed by 6 bases and the J gene end by 2 bases; junction bases not matched to a gene: 5. The DNA of the CDR3 is TGTGCCAGCAGCCCTCTAGCGGGGGGGCCCTACGAGCAGTACTTC. Translated: CASSPLAGGPYEQYF.

This chain links TRBV5-4 with TRBJ2-5; D might be TRBD1 (6 bases). Looked up from germline, CDR1 is SGHNT and CDR2 is YYREEE (reference sequence). Trimming left V 2 bases short and J 2 bases short, with 10 bases between. CDR3 size: 14 residues. CDR3 region: CASSLQGWQETQYF. The CDR3 coding sequence is TGTGCCAGCAGCTTACAGGGTTGGCAAGAGACCCAGTACTTC. Complete variable domain (other parts from reference TRBV5-4 and TRBJ2-5): ETGVTQSPTHLIKTRGQQVTLRCSSQSGHNTVSWYQQALGQGPQFIFQYYREEENGRGNFPPRFSGLQFPNYSSELNVNALELDDSALYLCASSLQGWQETQYFGPGTRLLVL.

The V call is TRBV5-1, the J call TRBJ2-7, with D unclear. This CDR3 has 13 amino acids. V lost 4 bases, J lost 3 bases, and 11 bases lay in between. The germline V gene encodes CDR1 SGHRS and CDR2 YFSETQ. CDR3 protein: CASSDVAFYEQYF. The CDR3 region has the DNA TGCGCCAGCAGCGATGTGGCATTCTACGAGCAGTACTTC.

This clone is a singleton in its sample. The V call is TRBV11-2, the J call TRBJ2-5; D is perhaps TRBD2 (6 bases). Germline V gives CDR1 SGHAT, CDR2 FQNNGV. Trimming removed 1 base from V and 5 bases from J, with 20 bases in between. The CDR3 extends over 17 amino acids. The DNA of the CDR3 is TGTGCCAGCAGCTTAGCCCCCTCGGGGAGGTTGGGGGAGACCCAGTACTTC. This translates into CASSLAPSGRLGETQYF.

The rearrangement uses TRBV2 and TRBJ2-3; the match to TRBD2 covers 13 bases. From germline, CDR1 is SNHLY and CDR2 FYNNEI. With V trimmed by 5 bases and J by 3 bases, 2 bases remained unmatched. This CDR3 contains 15 residues. The CDR3 region has the DNA TGTGCCAGCAGTCGGACTAGCGGGGGAACAGATACGCAGTATTTT. It is translated as CASSRTSGGTDTQYF.

This chain uses TRBV7-9 with TRBJ2-3; 9 positions agree with TRBD2. This CDR3 has 16 amino acids. From germline, CDR1 is SEHNR and CDR2 FQNEAQ (reference sequence). Trimming removed 1 base from V and 0 bases from J; junction bases left unmatched: 2. In DNA, the CDR3 is TGTGCCAGCAGCTTAGGACTAGCGGTTAGCACAGATACGCAGTATTTT. As protein: CASSLGLAVSTDTQYF.

The J gene is TRBJ1-1, the V gene TRBV30; D gene ambiguous. Trimming took off 0 bases at V and 6 bases at J, with 11 bases between the two ends. Germline V CDR1 and CDR2: GTSNPN, SVGIG (reference sequence). The CDR3 covers 13 residues. CDR3 bases: TGTGCCTGGAGTGTATTGAGGGAGGCTGAAGCTTTCTTT. This sequence encodes CAWSVLREAEAFF.

V is TRBV9 and J is TRBJ2-7, with D perhaps matching TRBD2 (5 bases). Per germline, CDR1 SGDLS and CDR2 YYNGEE. Trimming took 4 bases from V and 0 from J, leaving 14 bases between them. There are 15 residues in the CDR3. The CDR3: CASSPPLASSYEQYF. In nucleotides, the CDR3 is TGTGCCAGCAGCCCCCCTCTAGCAAGCTCCTACGAGCAGTACTTC.

This chain connects TRBV19 to TRBJ1-2; 11 bases map to TRBD1. The CDR3 totals 14 residues. The V gene's germline CDR1 is LNHDA and CDR2 SQIVND (reference sequence). V trimming: 5 bases; J trimming: 7 bases; junction bases outside the gene matches: 6. The CDR3 nucleotides are TGTGCCAGTAGTTCGGACAGGGGGCAGGTTGGCTACACCTTC. Protein: CASSSDRGQVGYTF. The whole variable domain, filled in from reference TRBV19 and TRBJ1-2, reads DGGITQSPKYLFRKEGQNVTLSCEQNLNHDAMYWYRQDPGQGLRLIYYSQIVNDFQKGDIAEGYSVSREKKESFPLTVTSAQKNPTAFYLCASSSDRGQVGYTFGSGTRLTVV.

V and J are TRBV25-1 and TRBJ1-5, with D possibly being TRBD1 (6 bases). Germline V lookup: CDR1 MGHDK, CDR2 SYGVNS. Trimming pared 1 base from V and 5 bases from J, leaving 12 bases between. CDR3 length: 15 amino acids. The CDR3 region has the DNA TGTGCCAGCAGTGAATTAGGGGCAGGGGATCAGCCCCAGCATTTT. Its protein product is CASSELGAGDQPQHF.

This clone was counted a single time. The chain combines TRBV27 with TRBJ1-6; D may be TRBD1 (6 bases). This CDR3 has 17 residues. V was shortened by 4 bases and J by 6 bases, with 19 bases between the two germline ends. Germline V gives CDR1 MNHEY, CDR2 SMNVEV (reference sequence). This CDR3 reads CASSSGPGGEVNSPLHF. The CDR3 region has the DNA TGTGCCAGCAGTTCCGGACCCGGGGGCGAGGTTAATTCACCCCTCCACTTT.

This clone was counted a single time. The CDR3 sequence: CASSPGTEHGNTIYF. The CDR3 DNA follows: TGTGCCAGCAGTCCGGGGACAGAGCACGGAAACACCATATATTTT. The V and J genes are TRBV27 and TRBJ1-3; 7 bases map to TRBD1. The CDR3 totals 15 residues. Unmatched junction bases numbered 8, after V lost 5 bases and J lost 4 bases. The germline CDR1 and CDR2 sequences are MNHEY and SMNVEV (reference sequence).

The gene calls are TRBV5-1 and TRBJ1-4; perhaps TRBD1 as D (6 bases). The CDR3 sequence is 17 residues long. V gave up 0 bases and J gave up 8 bases, with 20 bases separating them. CDR1 is SGHRS, CDR2 YFSETQ, per germline. The CDR3 sequence: CASSLESGTGPGEKLFF. The DNA for the CDR3 is TGCGCCAGCAGCTTGGAATCTGGTACAGGGCCTGGGGAAAAACTGTTTTTT.